These T cell receptor beta chains were read from a single sample in a study of vaccination and CD4 T cells after COVID-19. TCRdb called the PCR reads again in MiXCR, with one record for every CDR3 protein. The table lists about 9,900 distinct CDR3 sequences, about 34% of them singletons, with under 35% in the top ten. Antigen specificity for these receptors is unknown. Sequencing was performed on CD4+ T cells from blood, cultured in vitro. These receptors were collected from a human donor in good health. CDR3s leave out the opening cysteine and the closing phenylalanine or tryptophan. The order of the fields is J gene, V gene, clone size, CDR3 protein. For some rows the clone size is stated as once, few or many, or as a class when expanded; others skip it.

j_call: TRBJ1-1; v_call: TRBV6-5; clone_size: -; cdr3_aa: ASSYTKGVNPEAF
j_call: TRBJ1-6; v_call: TRBV7-2; clone_size: few; cdr3_aa: ASSLGKSTGRDNSPLH
j_call: TRBJ1-2; v_call: TRBV30; clone_size: medium-sized; cdr3_aa: AWSVGTIYGYT
j_call: TRBJ2-3; v_call: TRBV9; clone_size: few; cdr3_aa: ASSVQGQHTDTQY
j_call: TRBJ2-1; v_call: TRBV7-9; clone_size: once; cdr3_aa: ASSSAGMGLEQF
j_call: TRBJ2-3; v_call: TRBV7-9; clone_size: -; cdr3_aa: ASNQAGLSGGHTDTQY
j_call: TRBJ2-3; v_call: TRBV25-1; clone_size: few; cdr3_aa: ASSERGRSTDTQY
j_call: TRBJ2-3; v_call: TRBV7-9; clone_size: few; cdr3_aa: ASSFMRGHTDTQY
j_call: TRBJ1-2; v_call: TRBV5-4; clone_size: -; cdr3_aa: ASNGQGALGYGYA
j_call: TRBJ1-2; v_call: TRBV7-3; clone_size: -; cdr3_aa: ASSRTGHNGYT
j_call: TRBJ2-5; v_call: TRBV5-1; clone_size: few; cdr3_aa: ASSPEFETQY
j_call: TRBJ1-6; v_call: TRBV5-1; clone_size: -; cdr3_aa: ASSLSGRNSPLH
j_call: TRBJ2-3; v_call: TRBV10-2; clone_size: -; cdr3_aa: ASSRTSGTDTQY
j_call: TRBJ1-2; v_call: TRBV5-1; clone_size: -; cdr3_aa: ASSLTTSTGGYT
j_call: TRBJ2-1; v_call: TRBV6-4; clone_size: -; cdr3_aa: ASSAGTREHDEQF
j_call: TRBJ1-1; v_call: TRBV3-1; clone_size: once; cdr3_aa: ASSQWAGNTEAF
j_call: TRBJ2-1; v_call: TRBV6-1; clone_size: -; cdr3_aa: ASSPLERGGHEQF
j_call: TRBJ1-1; v_call: TRBV2; clone_size: -; cdr3_aa: ASSEQGLGEAF
j_call: TRBJ1-2; v_call: TRBV5-8; clone_size: -; cdr3_aa: ASSTASRGGYGYT
j_call: TRBJ2-1; v_call: TRBV28; clone_size: -; cdr3_aa: ASRVGPNEQF
j_call: TRBJ2-7; v_call: TRBV20-1; clone_size: -; cdr3_aa: SAGTGTSYEQY
j_call: TRBJ1-6; v_call: TRBV19; clone_size: few; cdr3_aa: ASSIDQGTEDSPLH
j_call: TRBJ2-6; v_call: TRBV27; clone_size: -; cdr3_aa: ATAFLASSGANVLT
j_call: TRBJ1-1; v_call: TRBV20-1; clone_size: few; cdr3_aa: RAVTLTINTEAF
j_call: TRBJ1-5; v_call: TRBV6-1; clone_size: -; cdr3_aa: ASSARGFGNQPQH
j_call: TRBJ1-2; v_call: TRBV29-1; clone_size: few; cdr3_aa: SVEDPQGYGYT
j_call: TRBJ1-2; v_call: TRBV7-9; clone_size: -; cdr3_aa: ASSLGLGGDGYT
j_call: TRBJ1-2; v_call: TRBV6-5; clone_size: few; cdr3_aa: ASSYLGEGWGYT
j_call: TRBJ2-2; v_call: TRBV5-1; clone_size: -; cdr3_aa: ASSTTSGGSTGELF
j_call: TRBJ2-5; v_call: TRBV7-9; clone_size: few; cdr3_aa: ASYLVRASAGPETQY
j_call: TRBJ2-7; v_call: TRBV19; clone_size: -; cdr3_aa: ASSMQEGFEQY
j_call: TRBJ1-2; v_call: TRBV5-6; clone_size: -; cdr3_aa: ASSLDPDSLYGYT
j_call: TRBJ1-1; v_call: TRBV6-5; clone_size: -; cdr3_aa: ASSYGAEAF
j_call: TRBJ1-2; v_call: TRBV6-5; clone_size: few; cdr3_aa: ASSYPQGSWYGYT